This T cell receptor (beta chain) derives from a study of HIV-infected patients and healthy controls. Study results and caveats: Compared with controls, mean Gini indices were significantly raised in HIV-infected repertoires, possibly indicating oligoclonality.

V dropped 4 bases and J dropped 0 bases, with 11 bases sitting between them. This CDR3 region has 16 residues. The germline V gene has CDR1 SGDLS and CDR2 YYNGEE. In this sample, this clonotype turned up many times. Its cognate antigen is unknown. Reverse transcription used approximately 500 ng RNA and constant-region primers for alpha and beta. Separate chain-specific third strand synthesis with multiplexing indices produced the alpha and beta libraries. From the 5' RACE reads, TCRdb called clonotypes with MiXCR, one entry per CDR3 protein. The repertoire holds about 9,600 distinct CDR3 sequences, with 7.3% as singletons. The repertoire came from unfractionated whole blood and reflected all unsorted peripheral T cells.

This chain links TRBV9 with TRBJ2-6; D ambiguous. This TCR was sampled from an adult with HIV infection. Sequencing used blood, obtained before antiretroviral therapy. CDR3 bases: TGTGCCAGCAGCCTCGGACGGCCCTCTGGGGCCAACGTCCTGACTTTC. It codes for CASSLGRPSGANVLTF.